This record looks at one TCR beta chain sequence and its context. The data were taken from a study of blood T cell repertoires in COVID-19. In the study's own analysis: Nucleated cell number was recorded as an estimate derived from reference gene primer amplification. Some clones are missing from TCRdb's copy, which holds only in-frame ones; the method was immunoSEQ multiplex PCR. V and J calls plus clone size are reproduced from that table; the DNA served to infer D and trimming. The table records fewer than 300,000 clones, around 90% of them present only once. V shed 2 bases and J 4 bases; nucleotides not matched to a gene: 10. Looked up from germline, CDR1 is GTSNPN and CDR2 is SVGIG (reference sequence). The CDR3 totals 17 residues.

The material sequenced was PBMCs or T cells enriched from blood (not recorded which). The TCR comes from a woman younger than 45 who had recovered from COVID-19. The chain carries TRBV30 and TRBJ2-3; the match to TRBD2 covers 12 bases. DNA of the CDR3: TGTGCCTGGAGTTCCCCTAGCGGGAGGGCCGGGGCAGATACGCAGTATTTT. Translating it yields CAWSSPSGRAGADTQYF.